Listed here is a single T cell receptor (beta chain). The antigen is not known. Expressed TCRB transcripts were sequenced, since all the RNA that had been isolated was reverse transcribed. The assay was immunoSEQ multiplex PCR, and TCRdb's table has in-frame clones only and misses some. The data show roughly 50,000 clones, with under 55% seen just once and approximately 1.5% held by the top ten. This sample was taken from a study of beta chain features in type 1 diabetes. The CDR3 extends over 14 amino acids. In germline, CDR1 is SNHLY, CDR2 FYNNEI. Losses at the gene ends were 4 bases for V and 6 bases for J; bases not matched to a gene: 2. General study results and limits: Researchers report that Type 1 diabetes patients had moderately but significantly shorter TCRB CDR3s across all four CD4+ subsets.

The chain recombines TRBV2 with TRBJ1-4; 10 nucleotides line up with TRBD1. This clonotype was sampled from a man aged 30 to 39 with type 1 diabetes. Material: Tregs from blood. The CDR3 nucleotides are TGTGCCAGCAGTGGACAGGGGGCTTATGAAAAACTGTTTTTT. This sequence encodes CASSGQGAYEKLFF.